What follows are 18 T cell receptor beta chains derived from one specimen sequenced in a study of blood T cell repertoires in COVID-19. This table comes from immunoSEQ multiplex PCR, and its TCRdb copy is limited to in-frame clones, with some not included. The sample has 90,000 to 100,000 clones, roughly 84% seen once. The material sequenced was peripheral blood. These receptors were obtained from a man between 65 and 85 years old with active or convalescent COVID-19.

The gene calls are TRBV2 and TRBJ1-6; 11 positions match TRBD1. Looked up from germline, CDR1 is SNHLY and CDR2 is FYNNEI. The CDR3 is 15 amino acids. Losses at the gene ends were 7 bases for V and 8 bases for J; bases not matched to a gene: 7. The CDR3, as DNA: TGTGCCAGCACCCGGGACAGGGGGTCCTATTCACCCCTCCACTTT. The encoded protein is CASTRDRGSYSPLHF.

The chain combines TRBV2 with TRBJ2-5; 7 bases line up with TRBD1. This CDR3 is 12 amino acids long. The ends lost 7 bases at V and 5 bases at J; junction bases unmatched: 4. CDR1 is SNHLY, CDR2 FYNNEI, per germline. The CDR3 bases are TGTGCCAGCAAGGAGACAGGGGAGACCCAGTACTTC. As protein: CASKETGETQYF.

This clone has just a few counts. The V and J genes are TRBV7-3 and TRBJ1-2, with D possibly being TRBD1 (5 bases). Per germline, CDR1 SGHTA and CDR2 FQGTGA. Trimming stripped 5 bases from V and 0 bases from J, with 16 bases between. The CDR3 totals 16 residues. The CDR3 DNA is TGTGCCAGCAGCAATAGCCCAATAGGGGCTAACTATGGCTACACCTTC. Its protein product is CASSNSPIGANYGYTF. Full variable domain (remainder filled in from reference TRBV7-3 and TRBJ1-2): GAGVSQTPSNKVTEKGKYVELRCDPISGHTALYWYRQSLGQGPEFLIYFQGTGAADDSGLPNDRFFAVRPEGSVSTLKIQRTERGDSAVYLCASSNSPIGANYGYTFGSGTRLTVV.

V is TRBV30 and J is TRBJ1-5, with D possibly matching TRBD1 (5 bases). Germline V gene sequence: CDR1 GTSNPN, CDR2 SVGIG (reference sequence). The CDR3 is made up of 15 amino acids. The ends were cut back, 3 bases at V and 0 bases at J, with 12 bases in the middle. CDR3 amino acids: CAWRSSGNSNQPQHF. The CDR3, as DNA: TGTGCCTGGAGGTCGTCAGGGAATAGCAATCAGCCCCAGCATTTT.

The chain is built from TRBV29-1 and TRBJ2-7; a possible D gene is TRBD1 (5 bases). This CDR3 contains 14 residues. In germline, CDR1 is SQVTM, CDR2 ANQGSEA. V was shortened by 3 bases and J by 4 bases, with 16 bases between the two germline ends. The CDR3 nucleotides are TGCAGCGTTGAGACCGAAGGGGAAGGGTACGAGCAGTACTTC. Translated: CSVETEGEGYEQYF.

J is TRBJ1-6 and V is TRBV7-2, with 9 bases lining up with TRBD1. V shed 5 bases, J shed 8 bases, and the junction held 10 bases outside the gene matches. Germline CDR1 is SGHTA and CDR2 is FQGNSA. The CDR3 extends over 16 amino acids. CDR3 sequence (DNA): TGTGCCAGCAGCCAAAAGGACAGGGGTCGACATTCACCCCTCCACTTT. Translating it yields CASSQKDRGRHSPLHF.

The chain links TRBV7-2 to TRBJ2-7, with no clear D. Trimming stripped 4 bases from V and 0 bases from J, with 10 bases between. The CDR3 runs to 14 residues. Germline-derived CDR1 and CDR2 are SGHTA and FQGNSA. This CDR3 reads CASSWALSSYEQYF. The CDR3 nucleotides are TGTGCCAGCAGCTGGGCCTTGAGCTCCTACGAGCAGTACTTC. Full variable domain (remainder filled in from reference TRBV7-2 and TRBJ2-7): GAGVSQSPSNKVTEKGKDVELRCDPISGHTALYWYRQSLGQGLEFLIYFQGNSAPDKSGLPSDRFSAERTGGSVSTLTIQRTQQEDSAVYLCASSWALSSYEQYFGPGTRLTVT.

The chain uses TRBV20-1 and TRBJ2-3; D is uncertain. Looked up from germline, CDR1 is DFQATT and CDR2 is SNEGSKA (reference sequence). The CDR3 is 11 amino acids. Trimming shortened V by 6 bases and J by 8 bases, and 12 bases separated the two germline ends. The CDR3 nucleotides are TGCAGTGCCCCTCTTTCTACTACGCAGTATTTT. Its protein product is CSAPLSTTQYF.

The rearrangement joins TRBV19 to TRBJ1-4, with 8 bases aligning to TRBD1. Germline trimming cut 9 bases from V and 7 bases from J; bases unmatched to any gene: 7. In germline, CDR1 is LNHDA, CDR2 SQIVND (reference sequence). The CDR3 consists of 13 residues. The CDR3 DNA reads TGTGCCAGCCTGGGGACAGGTGGTGAAAAACTGTTTTTT. Its protein is CASLGTGGEKLFF.

The chain joins TRBV18 to TRBJ2-5, with D perhaps matching TRBD2 (6 bases). Trimming shortened V by 10 bases and J by 1 base, and 13 bases separated the two germline ends. Looked up from germline, CDR1 is KGHSH and CDR2 is LQKENI. The length of the CDR3 is 13 residues. CDR3 nucleotides: TGTGCCACCAGGGCGGGGAGCCAAGAGACCCAGTACTTC. Translating it yields CATRAGSQETQYF. Combining the CDR3 with reference TRBV18 and TRBJ2-5 gives the whole variable domain NAGVMQNPRHLVRRRGQEARLRCSPMKGHSHVYWYRQLPEEGLKFMVYLQKENIIDESGMPKERFSAEFPKEGPSILRIQQVVRGDSAAYFCATRAGSQETQYFGPGTRLLVL.

The chain has TRBV7-8 and TRBJ1-2; D remains ambiguous. Germline assignment: CDR1 SGHVS and CDR2 FQNEAQ. Trimming removed 1 base from V and 6 bases from J, with 15 bases in between. The CDR3 totals 15 residues. In nucleotides, the CDR3 is TGTGCCAGCAGCTTAGGTCTTGTCAGATTAAATGGCTACACCTTC. It yields the protein CASSLGLVRLNGYTF.

CDR3 residues: CASNSRAGHTEAFF. CDR3 bases: TGTGCCAGTAATAGCCGTGCTGGCCACACTGAAGCTTTCTTT. The chain couples TRBV5-4 to TRBJ1-1; no firm D call. The CDR3 loop spans 14 amino acids. Germline CDR1 is SGHNT and CDR2 is YYREEE (reference sequence). The V gene lost 8 bases and the J gene lost 3 bases, with 17 bases spanning the gap.

V usage is TRBV23-1 and J usage is TRBJ2-1, with D unresolved. TRBV23-1 is flagged as an ORF with uncertain function. The CDR3 extends over 14 amino acids. V lost 4 bases to trimming and J lost 1 base, with 8 bases between them. The CDR3 region has the DNA TGCGCCAGCAGTCGAGGCCGATCCTACAATGAGCAGTTCTTC. Protein: CASSRGRSYNEQFF.

This chain joins TRBV28 and TRBJ2-7; a possible D gene is TRBD2 (6 bases). Germline CDR1 MDHEN, CDR2 SYDVKM. This CDR3 contains 12 residues. The V gene lost 3 bases and the J gene lost 3 bases, with 6 bases spanning the gap. As DNA, the CDR3 is TGTGCCAGCAGTTTGGAGGGCTACGAGCAGTACTTC. This codes for CASSLEGYEQYF.

For the CDR3, the DNA is TGTGCCAGCAGTGCCACAGGGGACAATTCACCCCTCCACTTT. This sequence encodes CASSATGDNSPLHF. V usage is TRBV2 and J usage is TRBJ1-6; 7 bases line up with TRBD1. Germline-derived CDR1 and CDR2 are SNHLY and FYNNEI. This CDR3 is 14 amino acids long. J lost 7 bases, V lost 4 bases, and 4 bases had no gene match.

CDR3 nucleotide sequence: TGTGCCAGCAGCTTAGGGACTAACGGGGTGGCAGATACGCAGTATTTT. This gives the protein CASSLGTNGVADTQYF. The chain combines TRBV7-2 with TRBJ2-3, with TRBD2 as a possible D gene (6 bases). The V gene lost 1 base and the J gene lost 4 bases, with 15 bases spanning the gap. This CDR3 is 16 amino acids long. Germline lookup yields CDR1 SGHTA and CDR2 FQGNSA.

The chain couples TRBV2 to TRBJ1-2; D perhaps matches TRBD1 (6 bases). The germline CDR1 and CDR2 sequences are SNHLY and FYNNEI. CDR3 length: 12 residues. V was shortened by 6 bases and J by 6 bases, with 11 bases between the two germline ends. This CDR3 is CASRLGQHGYTF. DNA for the CDR3: TGTGCCAGCAGGCTCGGACAGCATGGCTACACCTTC.

The rearrangement links TRBV18 to TRBJ2-6; 9 nucleotides align to TRBD1. CDR3 length: 17 amino acids. Trimming at V came to 3 bases and at J to 0 bases, leaving 3 bases not matched to a gene. Germline values: CDR1 KGHSH, CDR2 LQKENI. The CDR3 protein is CASSPDRGASGANVLTF. CDR3 DNA: TGTGCCAGCTCACCTGACAGGGGGGCCTCTGGGGCCAACGTCCTGACTTTC.